Each of the 26 T cell receptor beta chains below was sequenced from the same sample in a study of blood T cell repertoires in COVID-19. This table comes from immunoSEQ multiplex PCR, and its TCRdb copy is limited to in-frame clones, with some not included. This table has roughly 190,000 clones, around 82% appearing once. Sequencing was done on a sample of PBMCs or T cells enriched from blood (not recorded which). Receptor source: a woman in her sixties or seventies with acute COVID-19.

The chain joins TRBV7-2 to TRBJ2-1, with D hard to call. Germline CDR1 reads SGHTA; CDR2 reads FQGNSA. The V gene lost 4 bases and the J gene lost 5 bases, with 15 bases spanning the gap. CDR3 length equals 15 residues. The CDR3 DNA is TGTGCCAGCAGCTCGCGGCCGCCGCCCGACAATGAGCAGTTCTTC. Translated, it gives CASSSRPPPDNEQFF.

This rearrangement joins TRBV14 to TRBJ2-7, with D perhaps TRBD1 (5 bases). The V end lost 4 bases, the J end lost 3 bases, and 7 bases lay between the germline ends. Germline CDR1 reads SGHDN; CDR2 reads FVKESK. CDR3 size: 12 residues. The CDR3 DNA sequence: TGTGCCAGCAGCCCGGACAACTACGAGCAGTACTTC. Amino acid sequence: CASSPDNYEQYF.

V is TRBV7-6 and J is TRBJ2-1; 10 bases map to TRBD2. CDR3 length: 16 amino acids. The V and J ends lost 5 bases and 5 bases, in that order; junction bases with no gene match: 9. Germline CDR1 SGHVS, CDR2 FNYEAQ. The CDR3 nucleotides are TGTGCCAGCAGCGGTCGGACTAGCGGAAGACACAATGAGCAGTTCTTC. Translating gives CASSGRTSGRHNEQFF.

This clone has more than one count but fewer than ten. The genes are TRBV7-9 and TRBJ1-5, with D possibly TRBD1 on 6 matching bases. The CDR3 spans 14 residues. Germline V gives CDR1 SEHNR, CDR2 FQNEAQ (reference sequence). Deletions cut 5 bases from V and 3 bases from J, with 11 bases between. CDR3 DNA sequence: TGTGCCAGCAGCCTACAGGGAAACAATCAGCCCCAGCATTTT. It encodes CASSLQGNNQPQHF.

This clone was recorded only once. V usage is TRBV9 and J usage is TRBJ1-6; D uncertain. This CDR3 contains 14 residues. Germline CDR1 is SGDLS and CDR2 is YYNGEE. The ends were cut back, 0 bases at V and 7 bases at J, with 8 bases in the middle. The CDR3 is CASSVGQENSPLHF. Written as DNA, the CDR3 is TGTGCCAGCAGCGTAGGACAAGAGAATTCACCCCTCCACTTT. The variable domain in full, with the rest retrieved from reference TRBV9 and TRBJ1-6, is DSGVTQTPKHLITATGQRVTLRCSPRSGDLSVYWYQQSLDQGLQFLIQYYNGEERAKGNILERFSAQQFPDLHSELNLSSLELGDSALYFCASSVGQENSPLHFGNGTRLTVT.

V gene TRBV20-1 combines with J gene TRBJ2-5; the match to TRBD2 covers 7 bases. Germline lookup yields CDR1 DFQATT and CDR2 SNEGSKA (reference sequence). The CDR3 covers 13 residues. The junction had 6 bases not matched to a gene; V was cut back by 3 bases and J by 5 bases. The CDR3 coding sequence is TGCAGTGCTAGTTTGGCGGGAGCCGAGACCCAGTACTTC. Encoded protein: CSASLAGAETQYF.

The chain couples TRBV10-1 to TRBJ2-1, with no clear D. The CDR3 covers 13 residues. Germline values: CDR1 WNHNN, CDR2 SYGVQD (reference sequence). V lost 4 bases to trimming and J lost 5 bases, with 9 bases between them. CDR3 amino acids: CASSAPYNNEQFF. The CDR3 bases are TGCGCCAGCAGTGCCCCTTATAACAATGAGCAGTTCTTC.

The chain joins TRBV11-2 to TRBJ2-3; D might be TRBD2 (5 bases). Germline V gives CDR1 SGHAT, CDR2 FQNNGV. This CDR3 is 15 amino acids long. Trimming left V 7 bases short and J 2 bases short, with 16 bases between. CDR3 sequence (DNA): TGTGCCAGCAATAGCGTCGGGAAAATCACAGATACGCAGTATTTT. Translating it yields CASNSVGKITDTQYF.

This clone was seen just once. The rearrangement links TRBV6-1 to TRBJ1-2; 8 bases map to TRBD1. V was clipped by 4 bases and J by 12 bases; unmatched bases: 10. CDR1 is MNHNS and CDR2 is SASEGT in the germline V gene. CDR3 length: 13 amino acids. The CDR3 sequence is CASSGSGGASDTF. DNA for the CDR3: TGTGCCAGCAGTGGTTCAGGGGGCGCTTCGGACACCTTC.

This clone was seen a few times. This rearrangement joins TRBV30 to TRBJ1-4, with 12 bases lining up with TRBD1. The CDR3 contains 16 residues. The V and J ends lost 7 bases and 6 bases, in that order; junction bases with no gene match: 12. Germline V lookup: CDR1 GTSNPN, CDR2 SVGIG (reference sequence). CDR3 protein: CAFRDRGRGSYEKLFF. For the CDR3, the DNA is TGTGCCTTCCGGGACAGGGGGCGGGGAAGCTATGAAAAACTGTTTTTT.

The chain joins TRBV11-3 to TRBJ2-3; 8 nucleotides agree with TRBD1. Germline V gene sequence: CDR1 SGHNT, CDR2 YENEEA. The CDR3 consists of 15 residues. V gave up 5 bases and J gave up 4 bases; unmatched junction bases: 8. CDR3 region: CASSPGQGAADTQYF. DNA of the CDR3: TGTGCCAGCAGCCCCGGGCAGGGGGCGGCAGATACGCAGTATTTT.

This chain uses TRBV9 with TRBJ2-2; unclear D gene. Germline CDR1 and CDR2: SGDLS and YYNGEE. The V and J ends lost 2 bases and 4 bases respectively, with 12 bases between them. This CDR3 contains 15 residues. Here the CDR3 DNA reads TGTGCCAGCAGCGTCCCTGCCTCGGGCACCGGGGAGCTGTTTTTT. It encodes CASSVPASGTGELFF.

The chain employs TRBV19 and TRBJ2-3, with 7 bases that match TRBD1. From germline, CDR1 is LNHDA and CDR2 SQIVND (reference sequence). Germline trimming cut 5 bases from V and 1 base from J; bases unmatched to any gene: 3. The CDR3 covers 14 residues. The CDR3 nucleotides read TGTGCCAGTAGTTTCGGACAGGGCACAGATACGCAGTATTTT. It specifies CASSFGQGTDTQYF. Variable domain in full (rest from reference TRBV19 and TRBJ2-3): DGGITQSPKYLFRKEGQNVTLSCEQNLNHDAMYWYRQDPGQGLRLIYYSQIVNDFQKGDIAEGYSVSREKKESFPLTVTSAQKNPTAFYLCASSFGQGTDTQYFGPGTRLTVL.

The chain recombines TRBV7-9 with TRBJ1-6, with 8 positions matching TRBD1. CDR3 length: 15 amino acids. Per germline, CDR1 SEHNR and CDR2 FQNEAQ (reference sequence). Unmatched junction bases numbered 10, after V lost 5 bases and J lost 10 bases. The CDR3, as DNA: TGTGCCAGCAGCCAACAGGGGGGCCAGGGGTCACCCCTCCACTTT. This translates into CASSQQGGQGSPLHF.

A word on this clone: Other DNA sequences from this sample encode an identical CDR3 as well. This sequence joins TRBV5-1 and TRBJ1-5, with 9 bases fitting TRBD1. After removal of 4 bases from V and 7 bases from J, the junction contained 6 bases not matched to a gene. CDR3 length equals 14 residues. Germline V gives CDR1 SGHRS, CDR2 YFSETQ. CDR3 nucleotide sequence: TGCGCCAGCAGCCCAAGGACAGGGGAACAGCCCCAGCATTTT. Translation gives CASSPRTGEQPQHF.

The rearrangement joins TRBV27 to TRBJ2-5, with no clear D. The CDR3 runs 12 residues. Germline loops: CDR1 MNHEY, CDR2 SMNVEV (reference sequence). With 5 bases removed from V and 0 bases from J, the gap between germline ends came to 4 bases. This CDR3 is CASSRYQETQYF. The CDR3 DNA reads TGTGCCAGCAGTCGGTACCAAGAGACCCAGTACTTC.

The chain combines TRBV5-1 with TRBJ2-1; TRBD2 matches 8 bases. V gave up 0 bases and J gave up 6 bases; unmatched junction bases: 8. The CDR3 sequence is 16 residues long. CDR1 SGHRS and CDR2 YFSETQ come from the germline V gene. The DNA for the CDR3 is TGCGCCAGCAGCTTGGCCGTAGGTACTAGCGGCAATGAGCAGTTCTTC. Amino acid sequence: CASSLAVGTSGNEQFF.

The J gene is TRBJ1-2, the V gene TRBV3-1 (or the pseudogene TRBV3-2); D gene unclear. Germline assignment: CDR1 LGHDT and CDR2 YNNKEL (reference sequence). The CDR3 runs to 14 residues. The V gene lost 0 bases and the J gene lost 4 bases, with 9 bases spanning the gap. Here the CDR3 DNA reads TGTGCCAGCAGCCAAGAGATACCGGGCTATGGCTACACCTTC. This encodes CASSQEIPGYGYTF.

This sequence joins TRBV10-1 and TRBJ2-3, with 8 bases identical to TRBD2. V gave up 4 bases and J gave up 6 bases; unmatched junction bases: 9. This CDR3 region has 15 residues. The V gene's germline CDR1 is WNHNN and CDR2 SYGVQD (reference sequence). The CDR3 bases are TGCGCCAGCAGTGGTACTAGCGGAGTTGGGGATACGCAGTATTTT. It yields the protein CASSGTSGVGDTQYF.

The chain is built from TRBV28 and TRBJ1-2; D call uncertain. The CDR3 totals 12 residues. CDR1 is MDHEN, CDR2 SYDVKM, per germline. V gave up 4 bases and J gave up 8 bases, with 11 bases separating them. CDR3 loop: CASSSTVGGYTF. CDR3 nucleotides: TGTGCCAGCAGTTCGACGGTCGGGGGCTACACCTTC.

The chain combines TRBV6-6 with TRBJ1-3; 8 bases align to TRBD1. The CDR3 runs 14 residues. Germline-derived CDR1 and CDR2 are MNHNY and SVGAGI (reference sequence). V dropped 7 bases and J dropped 0; count of bases not matched to a gene: 2. The CDR3 nucleotides are TGTGCCAGCATCGACAGGGGCTCTGGAAACACCATATATTTT. Its translation is CASIDRGSGNTIYF.

The chain recombines TRBV4-3 with TRBJ2-1; 10 bases match TRBD2. V gave up 0 bases and J gave up 4 bases; unmatched junction bases: 6. CDR3 length equals 17 residues. Germline V gene data show CDR1 as LGHNA and CDR2 as YSLEER. DNA of the CDR3: TGCGCCAGCAGCCAAGATTATAGCGGGGGGTATTACAATGAGCAGTTCTTC. Translation gives CASSQDYSGGYYNEQFF.

This clone was seen just once. The gene calls are TRBV27 and TRBJ1-4; D is perhaps TRBD1 (6 bases). This CDR3 is built from 15 residues. The V end was cut by 8 bases, the J end by 4 bases, with 17 bases between. CDR1 MNHEY and CDR2 SMNVEV come from the germline V gene (reference sequence). The CDR3 DNA reads TGTGCCAGCTGTCGCCGACAGGCCCGTAATGAAAAACTGTTTTTT. Translation gives CASCRRQARNEKLFF.

The rearrangement links TRBV9 to TRBJ2-3; a weak D match, TRBD2 (6 bases). The germline V and J ends were trimmed by 3 bases and 1 base, with 15 bases remaining between them. The germline V gene has CDR1 SGDLS and CDR2 YYNGEE. The CDR3 totals 16 residues. CDR3 amino acids: CASSGGTPGRTDTQYF. CDR3 in DNA: TGTGCCAGCAGCGGCGGGACGCCAGGACGCACAGATACGCAGTATTTT.

This clone was counted a single time. The V call is TRBV29-1, the J call TRBJ1-2, with D possibly being TRBD1 (5 bases). Deletions cut 5 bases from V and 3 bases from J, with 13 bases between. The CDR3 has 13 amino acids. Germline V gene data show CDR1 as SQVTM and CDR2 as ANQGSEA. CDR3 nucleotide sequence: TGCAGCGTTCCCCAGGAGGGGCACTATGGCTACACCTTC. The encoded protein is CSVPQEGHYGYTF. Based on the CDR3 plus reference TRBV29-1 and TRBJ1-2, the full variable domain is SAVISQKPSRDICQRGTSLTIQCQVDSQVTMMFWYRQQPGQSLTLIATANQGSEATYESGFVIDKFPISRPNLTFSTLTVSNMSPEDSSIYLCSVPQEGHYGYTFGSGTRLTVV.

The chain recombines TRBV30 with TRBJ2-1, with D maybe TRBD1 (6 bases). This CDR3 has 13 residues. V lost 1 base to trimming and J lost 7 bases, with 11 bases between them. The germline V gene encodes CDR1 GTSNPN and CDR2 SVGIG (reference sequence). DNA of the CDR3: TGTGCCTGGAGTGGCGTGGGACAAAATGAGCAGTTCTTC. Its protein is CAWSGVGQNEQFF.